This T cell receptor (beta chain) stems from a study of shared clonotypes between healthy human individuals. Broader study findings: Estimated richness values were generally larger in naive subsets than in memory subsets.

Sequenced by immunoSEQ multiplex PCR; TCRdb stores in-frame clones only, minus some. The repertoire has about 79,000 clones, about 61% of them found once; the top ten carry around 50%. With regard to this clone: The antigen remains unidentified. A read error may explain this, as a much larger clone is one base away.

The germline V gene encodes CDR1 MRHNA and CDR2 SNTAGT. The CDR3 has 15 residues. V dropped 5 bases and J dropped 4; count of bases not matched to a gene: 3. The gene calls are TRBV6-4 and TRBJ2-2; 11 positions agree with TRBD2. The sequenced sample was memory CD8+ T cells sorted from blood. Subset in this sample: CD45RO+ cells pooled with CCR7-negative TemRA cells. The clonotype comes from a young man in good health. The chain's CDR3 is CASSSGTSGTGELFF. DNA of the CDR3: TGTGCCAGCAGTTCCGGGACTAGCGGCACCGGGGAGCTGTTTTTT.